The TCR beta chain under discussion was sequenced for a study of early stage breast cancer tumors. Germline V gene lookup returns CDR1 KGHSH and CDR2 LQKENI. V shed 2 bases, J shed 7 bases, and the junction held 17 bases outside the gene matches. The CDR3 contains 19 residues. TCRdb's copy holds only in-frame clones and misses some; the assay was immunoSEQ multiplex PCR. The table includes around 40,000 clones, about two thirds detected once. The chain links TRBV18 to TRBJ1-5, with 10 bases fitting TRBD1. The sequence was obtained from a person aged 45 to 60 with breast cancer. Sequencing input: blood. CDR3 protein: CASSPDRDRGNGTGQPQHF. The CDR3 DNA follows: TGTGCCAGCTCACCAGACCGGGACAGGGGTAACGGCACAGGGCAGCCCCAGCATTTT.